This T cell receptor beta chain was found in a study of cytomegalovirus exposure and HLA in healthy donors. Study conclusions and caveats: Later analysis associated a missense DCLRE1C variant with TCR beta V- and J-gene trimming. The number of N-insertions in an Asian-associated ancestry cluster was reportedly below the approximately 690-donor mean in a later analysis. In terms of immune exposure information, only CMV serostatus was available. The study put about 180 TCR beta chains on its list as cytomegalovirus-associated.

PCR primers comprised 60 Vbeta and 13 Jbeta primers. The method was immunoSEQ multiplex PCR; TCRdb's version includes in-frame clones alone and lacks a portion of them. The profile shows 190,000 or so clones, roughly four fifths of them singletons. Worth noting for this clone: Its cognate antigen is unknown.

The CDR3 is made up of 19 amino acids. This sequence joins TRBV21-1 and TRBJ1-2. TRBV21-1 is deemed a pseudogene. Specimen: PBMCs. This TCR was sampled from a middle-aged man in good health and CMV-seronegative. The CDR3 DNA sequence: TGTGCCAGCAGCAAATCCGACAAGGGATCCAGCCCTGGAGGCTATGGCTACACCTTC. This sequence encodes CASSKSDKGSSPGGYGYTF.